Following are 11 T cell receptor beta chains from one sample sequenced in a study of human T cells and chemical hapten exposure. TCRdb reanalysed the 5' RACE reads using MiXCR and keeps one entry per CDR3 protein. Among about 110,000 distinct CDR3 sequences listed, around 20% were seen once. RNA extraction used unfractionated whole blood as the source of total RNA. Every receptor here comes from a human donor in good health.

The J gene is TRBJ1-1, the V gene TRBV20-1; D is unclear. Trimming shortened V by 0 bases and J by 0 bases, and 11 bases separated the two germline ends. The germline V gene encodes CDR1 DFQATT and CDR2 SNEGSKA (reference sequence). This CDR3 contains 15 residues. CDR3 in amino acids: CSARDPRTMNTEAFF. CDR3 nucleotides: TGCAGTGCTAGAGATCCCCGGACTATGAACACTGAAGCTTTCTTT.

This clonotype showed up just a few times. The chain carries TRBV29-1 and TRBJ1-3; D remains ambiguous. The CDR3 runs 14 residues. The V end was cut by 8 bases, the J end by 3 bases, with 17 bases between. The germline V gene encodes CDR1 SQVTM and CDR2 ANQGSEA. The CDR3 coding sequence is TGCAGCTATACCACCTGGGGAAGTGGAAACACCATATATTTT. Translation gives CSYTTWGSGNTIYF.

The table lists this clonotype with a few counts. The genes are TRBV10-3 and TRBJ2-3; no firm D call. The germline V gene encodes CDR1 ENHRY and CDR2 SYGVKD. V lost 6 bases, J lost 2 bases, and 9 bases lay in between. The CDR3 has 13 residues. The CDR3 loop reads CAIRLTDTDTQYF. The CDR3 DNA follows: TGTGCCATCAGGCTCACTGACACAGATACGCAGTATTTT.

The V and J genes are TRBV7-8 and TRBJ2-1; 9 nucleotides align to TRBD2. Germline lookup yields CDR1 SGHVS and CDR2 FQNEAQ. V trimming: 0 bases; J trimming: 3 bases; junction bases outside the gene matches: 9. This CDR3 has 18 amino acids. CDR3 sequence: CASSLAPLGTSFYNEQFF. The CDR3 DNA is TGTGCCAGCAGCTTAGCCCCTTTGGGGACTAGCTTCTACAATGAGCAGTTCTTC.

The J gene is TRBJ1-1, the V gene TRBV6-5; possibly TRBD1 for D (6 bases). The CDR3 totals 14 residues. Germline V gives CDR1 MNHEY, CDR2 SVGAGI. CDR3 residues: CERRKGGARTEAFF. The CDR3 nucleotides read TGTGAAAGAAGGAAAGGGGGGGCAAGGACTGAAGCTTTCTTT.

This clonotype was counted once. CDR3 sequence reads: CASSLGRTYGYTF. CDR3 bases: TGTGCCAGCAGTTTGGGCAGGACCTATGGCTACACCTTC. The rearrangement uses TRBV6-2 or TRBV6-3 and TRBJ1-2; D is ambiguous. V was cut by 4 bases and J by 4 bases, with 10 bases left in between. The CDR3 is made up of 13 amino acids. Germline CDR1 is MNHEY and CDR2 is SVGEGT.

The J gene is TRBJ2-3, the V gene TRBV5-1; no clear D. The CDR3 has 14 residues. V lost 2 bases, J lost 2 bases, and 9 bases lay in between. Germline V CDR1 and CDR2: SGHRS, YFSETQ. The CDR3 DNA reads as TGCGCCAGCAGCTTAGGGTGGCCCACAGATACGCAGTATTTT. Its translation: CASSLGWPTDTQYF.

The V call is TRBV12-3 or TRBV12-4, the J call TRBJ2-1, with a possible D match to TRBD1 (6 bases). The CDR3 has 13 amino acids. Trimming removed 1 base from V and 10 bases from J, with 11 bases in between. The CDR3 bases are TGTGCCAGCAGTTTAGGAGGGGGTAACGAGCAGTTCTTC. Translating it yields CASSLGGGNEQFF.

This chain joins TRBV18 and TRBJ2-1; TRBD2 agrees at 8 bases. After removal of 3 bases from V and 2 bases from J, the junction contained 6 bases not matched to a gene. CDR3 length: 16 amino acids. Looked up from germline, CDR1 is KGHSH and CDR2 is LQKENI. The CDR3, as DNA: TGTGCCAGCTCACCGATCTTAGCGGGACCCTACAATGAGCAGTTCTTC. Translation: CASSPILAGPYNEQFF. Filled out from reference TRBV18 and TRBJ2-1, the complete variable domain reads NAGVMQNPRHLVRRRGQEARLRCSPMKGHSHVYWYRQLPEEGLKFMVYLQKENIIDESGMPKERFSAEFPKEGPSILRIQQVVRGDSAAYFCASSPILAGPYNEQFFGPGTRLTVL.

This clonotype appeared a few times. The chain links TRBV5-1 to TRBJ2-1; D unresolved. V lost 4 bases and J lost 8, with 19 bases in between. The V gene's germline CDR1 is SGHRS and CDR2 YFSETQ. The CDR3 is 15 residues long. CDR3 sequence: CASSPFRARGDEQFF. CDR3 DNA: TGCGCCAGCAGCCCCTTCCGGGCCCGTGGAGATGAGCAGTTCTTC.

This chain joins TRBV30 and TRBJ2-7, with D uncertain. Germline-derived CDR1 and CDR2 are GTSNPN and SVGIG (reference sequence). The CDR3 runs to 12 residues. The germline V and J ends were trimmed by 2 bases and 2 bases, with 7 bases remaining between them. DNA of the CDR3: TGTGCCTGGAGTAACGGACCCTACGAGCAGTACTTC. Amino acid sequence: CAWSNGPYEQYF.